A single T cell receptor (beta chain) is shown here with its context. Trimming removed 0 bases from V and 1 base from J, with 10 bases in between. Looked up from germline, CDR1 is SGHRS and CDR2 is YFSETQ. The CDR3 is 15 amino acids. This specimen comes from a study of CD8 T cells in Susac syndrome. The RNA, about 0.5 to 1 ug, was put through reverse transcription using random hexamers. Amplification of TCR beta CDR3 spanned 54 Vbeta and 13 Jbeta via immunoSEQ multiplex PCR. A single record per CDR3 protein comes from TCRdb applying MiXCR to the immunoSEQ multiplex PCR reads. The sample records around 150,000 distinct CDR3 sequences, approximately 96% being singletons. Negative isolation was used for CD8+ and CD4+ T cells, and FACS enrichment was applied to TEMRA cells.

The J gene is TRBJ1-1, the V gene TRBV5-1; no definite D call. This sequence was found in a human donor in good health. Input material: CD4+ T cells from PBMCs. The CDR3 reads CASSLVVSPNTEAFF. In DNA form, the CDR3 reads TGCGCCAGCAGCTTGGTGGTCTCCCCGAACACTGAAGCTTTCTTT.